This record covers a single TCR beta chain. From RNA transcripts, TCR beta CDR3 regions were amplified. HTBI primers drove first-round RT-PCR of the TCR CDR3. TCRdb re-called the multiplex PCR reads with MiXCR, one entry per CDR3 protein. This table has under 700,000 distinct CDR3 sequences, 46% appearing once. Patients aged 18 to 65 had newly diagnosed hyperthyroidism lasting under 2 months. This sample is part of a study of T cells in Graves' hyperthyroidism and ophthalmopathy. V was trimmed by 4 bases and J by 4 bases, leaving 18 bases between them. Germline V CDR1 and CDR2: KGHDR, SFDVKD. The CDR3 runs to 17 residues.

The sequenced sample was peripheral blood or thyroid tissue (not recorded which). The origin of this receptor is a woman younger than 30 with Graves' hyperthyroidism. The genes are TRBV24-1 and TRBJ2-2; tentatively, D is TRBD1 or TRBD2 (7 bases each). CDR3 loop: CATSDPRGGEGTGELFF. CDR3 DNA sequence: TGTGCCACCAGTGACCCCAGGGGGGGAGAAGGCACCGGGGAGCTGTTTTTT.